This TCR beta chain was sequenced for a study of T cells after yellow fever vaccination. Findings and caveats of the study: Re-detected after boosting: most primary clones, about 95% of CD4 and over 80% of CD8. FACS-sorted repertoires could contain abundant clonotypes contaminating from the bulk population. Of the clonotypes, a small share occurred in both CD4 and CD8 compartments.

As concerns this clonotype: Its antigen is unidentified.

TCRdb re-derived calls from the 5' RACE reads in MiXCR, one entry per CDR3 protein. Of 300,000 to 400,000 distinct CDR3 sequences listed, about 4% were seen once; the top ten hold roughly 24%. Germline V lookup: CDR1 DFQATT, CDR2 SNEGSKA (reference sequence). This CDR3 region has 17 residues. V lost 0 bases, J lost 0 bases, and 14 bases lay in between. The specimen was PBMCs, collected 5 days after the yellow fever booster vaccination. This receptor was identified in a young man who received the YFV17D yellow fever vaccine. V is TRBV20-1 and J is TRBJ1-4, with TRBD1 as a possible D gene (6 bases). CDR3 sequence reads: CSARDLGGVATNEKLFF. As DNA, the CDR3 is TGCAGTGCTAGAGACCTGGGGGGCGTTGCAACTAATGAAAAACTGTTTTTT.